A selection of T cell receptor beta chains follows, all from one sample in a study of T cell responses to AZD1222 COVID-19 vaccine. The method was immunoSEQ multiplex PCR; TCRdb's version includes in-frame clones alone and lacks a portion of them. This repertoire shows approximately 150,000 clones, roughly nine tenths found once; its top ten account for under 2%. Material: peripheral blood, obtained 28 days after the second AZD1222 dose. Every receptor here comes from an adult who received the AZD1222 COVID-19 vaccine. CDR3s include the opening cysteine and the closing phenylalanine or tryptophan. Fields, in order: CDR3 DNA, CDR3 protein, J gene, V gene, D gene, clone size. D genes are given only for firm matches. Rows give clone size only sometimes, using once, few, many, or a class for an expanded clone.

TGTGCCACCAGAGCCAGGGGGTCGGGGCTGAACACTGAAGCTTTCTTT | CATRARGSGLNTEAFF | TRBJ1-1 | TRBV24-1 | TRBD1 | NA
TGTGCCAGCAGCCCGCCGGGACTAGCGGCCGAGCAGTACTTC | CASSPPGLAAEQYF | TRBJ2-7 | TRBV5-6 | TRBD2 | medium-sized
TGTGCCAGCAGCTCACGCCAGGGGGGCTCGGTGGGGAACACTGAAGCTTTCTTT | CASSSRQGGSVGNTEAFF | TRBJ1-1 | TRBV2 | TRBD1 | once
TGTGCCAGCAGCCGCACAGGGTCCCATGGCTACACCTTC | CASSRTGSHGYTF | TRBJ1-2 | TRBV6-4 | NA | NA
TGTGCCAGCAGCTCTGGGGGGGGTCCGGCCTACAATGAGCAGTTCTTC | CASSSGGGPAYNEQFF | TRBJ2-1 | TRBV11-2 | TRBD2 | NA
TGCAGCGTTGTTGGGCAACAAGAGAACACTGAAGCTTTCTTT | CSVVGQQENTEAFF | TRBJ1-1 | TRBV29-1 | NA | NA
TGTGCCAGCAGCTTAGAATATGCGGTGAGGCGGGCAGATACGCAGTATTTT | CASSLEYAVRRADTQYF | TRBJ2-3 | TRBV11-3 | NA | once
TGTGCCAGCAGCCATTACAGGGGGCGAACTGAAGCTTTCTTT | CASSHYRGRTEAFF | TRBJ1-1 | TRBV5-6 | TRBD1 | NA
TGTGCCAGCAGTTACTACAGGGATACCGGGGAGCTGTTTTTT | CASSYYRDTGELFF | TRBJ2-2 | TRBV6-5 | NA | NA
TGTGCCAGCAGCTTAGTGGCCCTTTACAATGAGCAGTTCTTC | CASSLVALYNEQFF | TRBJ2-1 | TRBV7-2 | NA | few
TGTGCCAGCTCACCAAGGTCAGGGGAGGTAGAGACCCAGTACTTC | CASSPRSGEVETQYF | TRBJ2-5 | TRBV18 | NA | NA
TGTGCCATCAAGGGACAGGTACTTAACTATGGCTACACCTTC | CAIKGQVLNYGYTF | TRBJ1-2 | TRBV10-3 | TRBD1 | NA
TGTGCCAGCTTCCCACTCGTGGGGGGCGCCGGGTCTGAAGCTTTCTTT | CASFPLVGGAGSEAFF | TRBJ1-1 | TRBV5-5 | NA | NA
TGTGCCAGCAGTTACTCAGACGACTCCTACGAGCAGTACTTC | CASSYSDDSYEQYF | TRBJ2-7 | TRBV6-5 | NA | NA
TGTGCCAGCAGCTTATGGGCGGGGGGAGCTAACTATGGCTACACCTTC | CASSLWAGGANYGYTF | TRBJ1-2 | TRBV7-8 | NA | NA
TGCGCCAGCAGCCAAGGTGGGACAGGACCTAACTATGGCTACACCTTC | CASSQGGTGPNYGYTF | TRBJ1-2 | TRBV4-1 | TRBD1 | NA
TGTGCCAGCAGGACCGGACTCTATGGCTACACCTTC | CASRTGLYGYTF | TRBJ1-2 | TRBV6-5 | NA | NA
TGTGCCAGCAGCTTAGGCGGGGACGGCGGAGATGGCTACACCTTC | CASSLGGDGGDGYTF | TRBJ1-2 | TRBV11-2 | NA | NA
TGTGCCAGTAGCGTAAGGACAGCGGGAGCTGGTCTTGAGCAGTTCTTC | CASSVRTAGAGLEQFF | TRBJ2-1 | TRBV19 | TRBD2 | NA
TGTGCCAGCAGTTTTCGAGGCAGGTCTGGAAACACCATATATTTT | CASSFRGRSGNTIYF | TRBJ1-3 | TRBV27 | NA | NA
TGTGCCAGCAGTCGCCCCGGATACAATGAGCAGTTCTTC | CASSRPGYNEQFF | TRBJ2-1 | TRBV12-3/TRBV12-4 | NA | NA
TGTGCCAGCAAGTCGGACGGGATCTACGAGCAGTACTTC | CASKSDGIYEQYF | TRBJ2-7 | TRBV6-5 | NA | NA
TGTGCCAGCAGTTTATCCGGGACAGGTTACTATCAGCCCCAGCATTTT | CASSLSGTGYYQPQHF | TRBJ1-5 | TRBV27 | TRBD1 | NA
TGTGCCAGCAGCCTGTCTAGCGGGAGCCAGTTCTTC | CASSLSSGSQFF | TRBJ2-1 | TRBV11-3 | TRBD2 | NA
TGTGCCAGCATCGTGACTAGCGGGAGGCGTCGATACTTAGATACGCAGTATTTT | CASIVTSGRRRYLDTQYF | TRBJ2-3 | TRBV11-3 | TRBD2 | NA
TGTGCCAGCAGCCCGCGGGGTGGCGGGAGCTATTCCTACGAGCAGTACTTC | CASSPRGGGSYSYEQYF | TRBJ2-7 | TRBV3-1/TRBV3-2 | TRBD2 | NA
TGTGCCAGCGGTACTACAGGGAGCTATGGCTACACCTTC | CASGTTGSYGYTF | TRBJ1-2 | TRBV7-2 | NA | NA
TGTGCCAGCAGCTTAAGGTGGGCTAGCGGGAGAAAAGAGACCCAGTACTTC | CASSLRWASGRKETQYF | TRBJ2-5 | TRBV7-8 | TRBD2 | NA
TGTGCCAGCAGCTTACAGGGGGAAGCCCAGCCCCAGCATTTT | CASSLQGEAQPQHF | TRBJ1-5 | TRBV27 | TRBD1 | once
TGCGCCAGCAGTTTGGGGGCGTCCCCAGATACGCAGTATTTT | CASSLGASPDTQYF | TRBJ2-3 | TRBV4-1 | NA | NA
TGTGCCAGCAGCTCATACAGGATCGGCGAGCAGTACTTC | CASSSYRIGEQYF | TRBJ2-7 | TRBV7-9 | NA | NA
TGTGCCAGCAGCTTCTCCTCCTACGAGCAGTACTTC | CASSFSSYEQYF | TRBJ2-7 | TRBV11-3 | NA | NA
TGTGCCAGCAGTTTAACCGCCAGATTC | CASSLTARF | TRBJ2-7 | TRBV27 | NA | few
TGCAGCGTTGTCGGGGGACCGATGAACACTGAAGCTTTCTTT | CSVVGGPMNTEAFF | TRBJ1-1 | TRBV29-1 | NA | NA
TGTGCCAGCAGCGATAGGACCGAGAGGTATGGCTACACCTTC | CASSDRTERYGYTF | TRBJ1-2 | TRBV5-4 | NA | NA
TGTGCCTGGAGTCCGGGGACAGGCAATGAAAAACTGTTTTTT | CAWSPGTGNEKLFF | TRBJ1-4 | TRBV30 | TRBD1 | NA
TGTGCCAGCAGTTTATCATCCCTAGCGGACTTCACAGATACGCAGTATTTT | CASSLSSLADFTDTQYF | TRBJ2-3 | TRBV27 | TRBD2 | NA
TGTGCCAGCAGTGAAGTGGGTTGGGGGGAGACCCAGTACTTC | CASSEVGWGETQYF | TRBJ2-5 | TRBV27 | NA | NA
TGTGCCAGCAGCTTAAGTGGGGGAAACACCGGGGAGCTGTTTTTT | CASSLSGGNTGELFF | TRBJ2-2 | TRBV7-3 | NA | NA
TGTGCCAGCAGCTTGGTTTCTAACTTGAGCTTC | CASSLVSNLSF | TRBJ2-7 | TRBV5-8 | NA | NA
TGTGCCAGCAGCCCACGACAACCCCGTCAAGAGACCCAGTACTTC | CASSPRQPRQETQYF | TRBJ2-5 | TRBV7-2 | NA | NA
TGTGCCAGCAGCATGGGGACTAGCGATGGGTACGAGCAGTACTTC | CASSMGTSDGYEQYF | TRBJ2-7 | TRBV5-4 | TRBD2 | NA
TGTGCCTGCTCCATGGGGCAGGGCTCTGGAAACACCATATATTTT | CACSMGQGSGNTIYF | TRBJ1-3 | TRBV30 | NA | few
TGTGCCAGCTCTCCCCTCGACAGTCTGATGACCCACAATGAGCAGTTCTTC | CASSPLDSLMTHNEQFF | TRBJ2-1 | TRBV28 | NA | NA
TGTGCCAGCAGCCTACCCCCGAGGGCGGGAGTGAATAGTGAGCAGTTCTTC | CASSLPPRAGVNSEQFF | TRBJ2-1 | TRBV5-4 | TRBD2 | NA
TGTGCCAGCAGGCGGCCGGGACAGGGAACCTTTAACTATGGCTACACCTTC | CASRRPGQGTFNYGYTF | TRBJ1-2 | TRBV28 | TRBD1 | NA